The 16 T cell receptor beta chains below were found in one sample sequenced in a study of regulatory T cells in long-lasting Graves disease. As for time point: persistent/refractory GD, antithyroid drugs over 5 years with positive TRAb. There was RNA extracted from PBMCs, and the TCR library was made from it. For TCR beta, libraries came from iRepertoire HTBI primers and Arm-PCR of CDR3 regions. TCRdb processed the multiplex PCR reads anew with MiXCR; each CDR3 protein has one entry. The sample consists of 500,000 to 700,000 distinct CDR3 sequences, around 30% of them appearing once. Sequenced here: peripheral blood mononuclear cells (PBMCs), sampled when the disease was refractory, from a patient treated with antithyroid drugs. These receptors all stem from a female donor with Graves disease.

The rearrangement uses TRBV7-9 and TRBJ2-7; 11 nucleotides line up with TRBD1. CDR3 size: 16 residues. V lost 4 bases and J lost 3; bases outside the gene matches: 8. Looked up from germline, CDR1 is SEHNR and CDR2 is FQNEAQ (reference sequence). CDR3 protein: CASSSSPGQGVYEQYF. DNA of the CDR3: TGTGCCAGCAGCTCTAGCCCGGGACAGGGGGTCTACGAGCAGTACTTC.

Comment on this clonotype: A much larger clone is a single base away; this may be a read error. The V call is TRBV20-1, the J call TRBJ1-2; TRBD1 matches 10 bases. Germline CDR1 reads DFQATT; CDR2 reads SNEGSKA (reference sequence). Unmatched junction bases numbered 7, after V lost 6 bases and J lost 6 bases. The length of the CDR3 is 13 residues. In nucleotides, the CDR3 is TGCAGTGCGTATCGGACAGGGGGGGATGGCTACACCTTC. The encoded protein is CSAYRTGGDGYTF.

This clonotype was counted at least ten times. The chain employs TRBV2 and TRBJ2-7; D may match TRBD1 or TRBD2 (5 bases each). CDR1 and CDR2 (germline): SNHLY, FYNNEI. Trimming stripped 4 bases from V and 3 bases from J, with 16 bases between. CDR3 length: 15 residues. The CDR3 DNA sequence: TGTGCCAGCAGTGGGGGACGGACTCTGAACTACGAGCAGTACTTC. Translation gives CASSGGRTLNYEQYF.

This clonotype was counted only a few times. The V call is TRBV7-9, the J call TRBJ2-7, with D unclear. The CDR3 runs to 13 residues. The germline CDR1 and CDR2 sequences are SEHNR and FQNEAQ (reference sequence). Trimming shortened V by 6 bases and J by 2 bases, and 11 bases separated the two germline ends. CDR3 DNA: TGTGCCAGCAGAAGGATCCAAACCTACGAGCAGTACTTC. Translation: CASRRIQTYEQYF.

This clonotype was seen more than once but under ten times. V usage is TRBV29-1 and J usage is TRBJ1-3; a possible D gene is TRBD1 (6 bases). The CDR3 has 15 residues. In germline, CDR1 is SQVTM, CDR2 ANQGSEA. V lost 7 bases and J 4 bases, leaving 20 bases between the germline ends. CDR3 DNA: TGCAGCGCAAGAGGAGTTACCGGACAGGGAAACACCATATATTTT. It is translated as CSARGVTGQGNTIYF.

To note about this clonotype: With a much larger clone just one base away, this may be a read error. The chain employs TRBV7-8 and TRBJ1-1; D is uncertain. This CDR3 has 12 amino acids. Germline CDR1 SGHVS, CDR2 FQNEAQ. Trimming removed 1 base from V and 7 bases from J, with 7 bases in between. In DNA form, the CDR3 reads TGTGCCAGCAGCTTAGGGGAGGTTGAAGCTTTCTTT. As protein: CASSLGEVEAFF.

This CDR3 is CASSYSLTRTAATEAFF. The CDR3 nucleotides are TGTGCCAGCAGTTACTCGCTTACCAGGACAGCGGCCACTGAAGCTTTCTTT. The chain employs TRBV6-5 and TRBJ1-1; a possible D gene is TRBD1 (6 bases). Germline CDR1 is MNHEY and CDR2 is SVGAGI. The CDR3 sequence is 17 residues long. The V end was cut by 0 bases, the J end by 4 bases, with 18 bases between.

The DNA for the CDR3 is TGCGCCAGCAGCAGCGGAAACACGGGGTTAGTCAATGAGCAGTTCTTC. It translates to CASSSGNTGLVNEQFF. The V and J genes are TRBV5-1 and TRBJ2-1; a weak D match, TRBD2 (5 bases). The V gene lost 4 bases and the J gene lost 6 bases, with 20 bases spanning the gap. Per germline, CDR1 SGHRS and CDR2 YFSETQ. CDR3 length equals 16 residues.

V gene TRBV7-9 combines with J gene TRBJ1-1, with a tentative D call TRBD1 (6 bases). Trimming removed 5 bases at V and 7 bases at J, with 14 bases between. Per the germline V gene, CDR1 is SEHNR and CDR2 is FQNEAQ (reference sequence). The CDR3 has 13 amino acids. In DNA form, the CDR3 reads TGTGCCAGCAGCCATCTAACAGGGAGTGAAGCTTTCTTT. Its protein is CASSHLTGSEAFF.

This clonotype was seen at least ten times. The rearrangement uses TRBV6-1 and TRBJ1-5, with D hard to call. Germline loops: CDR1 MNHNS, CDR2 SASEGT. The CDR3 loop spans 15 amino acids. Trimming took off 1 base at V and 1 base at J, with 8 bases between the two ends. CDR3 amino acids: CASSEVWPSNQPQHF. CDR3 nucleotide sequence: TGTGCCAGCAGTGAAGTGTGGCCAAGCAATCAGCCCCAGCATTTT.

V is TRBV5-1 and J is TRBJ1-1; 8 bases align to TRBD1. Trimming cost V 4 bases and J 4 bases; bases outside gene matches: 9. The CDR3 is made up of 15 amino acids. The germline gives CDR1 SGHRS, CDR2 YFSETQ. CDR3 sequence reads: CASSRADRAITEAFF. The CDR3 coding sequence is TGCGCCAGCAGCAGGGCGGACAGGGCGATCACTGAAGCTTTCTTT.

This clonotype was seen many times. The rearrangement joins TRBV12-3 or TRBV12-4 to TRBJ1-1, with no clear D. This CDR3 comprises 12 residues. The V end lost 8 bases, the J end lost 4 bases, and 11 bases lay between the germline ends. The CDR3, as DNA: TGTGCCAGCTTAACTCGTGGCACTGAAGCTTTCTTT. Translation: CASLTRGTEAFF.

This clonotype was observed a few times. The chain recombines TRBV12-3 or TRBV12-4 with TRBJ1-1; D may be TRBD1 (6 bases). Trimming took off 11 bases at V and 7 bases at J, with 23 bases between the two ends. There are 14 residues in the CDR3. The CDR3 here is CASTITGAMGEAFF. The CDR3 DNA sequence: TGTGCCTCCACTATTACGGGGGCTATGGGTGAAGCTTTCTTT.

The CDR3 is CASSVGLAGGYDTQYF. For the CDR3, the DNA is TGTGCCAGCAGCGTAGGACTAGCGGGAGGATATGACACCCAGTACTTC. The rearrangement joins TRBV9 to TRBJ2-5, with 13 positions matching TRBD2. Germline V gene sequence: CDR1 SGDLS, CDR2 YYNGEE. This CDR3 region has 16 residues. V shed 0 bases and J 8 bases; nucleotides not matched to a gene: 7.

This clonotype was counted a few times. The CDR3 is CASSPHGKGYEQYF. The CDR3 DNA reads TGTGCCAGCAGTCCTCATGGAAAGGGCTACGAGCAGTACTTC. V gene TRBV12-3 or TRBV12-4 combines with J gene TRBJ2-7; unclear D gene. With 5 bases removed from V and 3 bases from J, the gap between germline ends came to 14 bases. The CDR3 covers 14 residues.

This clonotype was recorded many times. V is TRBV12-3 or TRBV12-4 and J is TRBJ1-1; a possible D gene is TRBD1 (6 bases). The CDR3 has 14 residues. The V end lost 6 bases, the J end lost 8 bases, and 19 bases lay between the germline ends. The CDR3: CASRPSGTRDEAFF. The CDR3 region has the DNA TGTGCCAGCAGGCCCTCCGGGACACGAGACGAAGCTTTCTTT.